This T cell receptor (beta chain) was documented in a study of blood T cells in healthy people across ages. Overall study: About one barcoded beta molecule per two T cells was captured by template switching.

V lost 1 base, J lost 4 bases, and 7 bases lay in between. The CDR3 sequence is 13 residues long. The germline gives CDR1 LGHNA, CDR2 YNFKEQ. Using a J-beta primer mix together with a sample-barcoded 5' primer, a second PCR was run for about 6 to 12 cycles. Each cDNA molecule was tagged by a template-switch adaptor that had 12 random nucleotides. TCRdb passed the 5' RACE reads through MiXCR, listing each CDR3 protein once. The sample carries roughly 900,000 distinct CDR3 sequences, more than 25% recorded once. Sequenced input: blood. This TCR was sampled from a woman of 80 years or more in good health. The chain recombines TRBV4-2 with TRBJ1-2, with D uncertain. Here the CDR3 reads CASSQGLGYGYTF. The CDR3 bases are TGTGCCAGCAGCCAAGGGTTGGGCTATGGCTACACCTTC.